This T cell receptor (beta chain) is from a study of neurological immune-mediated disorders. Per sequencing run, 15-18 subjects together gave over 160 million TCR-beta sequences. TCRdb redid the calling of the 5' RACE reads with MiXCR, one entry per CDR3 protein. The data show 50,000 or so distinct CDR3 sequences, 3% to 4% seen once. Trimming cost V 1 base and J 3 bases, with 9 bases left between them. The CDR3 is 14 amino acids. Germline CDR1 SGHRS, CDR2 YFSETQ. At least ten counts were recorded for this clonotype. The chain employs TRBV5-1 and TRBJ2-3; D may be TRBD1 or TRBD2 (5 bases each). The source is a man aged 35 to 55 with multiple sclerosis. Specimen: PBMCs. CDR3 nucleotide sequence: TGCGCCAGCAGCTTGAGGGGCGGGACAGATACGCAGTATTTT. It translates to CASSLRGGTDTQYF. Combining the CDR3 with reference TRBV5-1 and TRBJ2-3 gives the whole variable domain KAGVTQTPRYLIKTRGQQVTLSCSPISGHRSVSWYQQTPGQGLQFLFEYFSETQRNKGNFPGRFSGRQFSNSRSEMNVSTLELGDSALYLCASSLRGGTDTQYFGPGTRLTVL.